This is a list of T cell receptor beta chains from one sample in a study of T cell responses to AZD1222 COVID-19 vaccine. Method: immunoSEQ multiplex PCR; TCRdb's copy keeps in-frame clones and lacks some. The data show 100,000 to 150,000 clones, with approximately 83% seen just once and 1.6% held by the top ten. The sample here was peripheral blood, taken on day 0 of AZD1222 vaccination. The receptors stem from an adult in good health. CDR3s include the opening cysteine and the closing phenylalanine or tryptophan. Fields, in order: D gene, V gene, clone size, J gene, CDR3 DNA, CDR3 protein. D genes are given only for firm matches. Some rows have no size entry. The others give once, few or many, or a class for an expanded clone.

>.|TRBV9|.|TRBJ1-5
TGTGCCAGCAGCGCACCGCAAAGGAGGACCGAGTCGCTTAGCAATCAGCCCCAGCATTTT
CASSAPQRRTESLSNQPQHF
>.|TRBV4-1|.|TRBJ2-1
TGCGCCAGCAGCCACCCGTCGTCGGGATCGACCACTCAGTTCTTC
CASSHPSSGSTTQFF
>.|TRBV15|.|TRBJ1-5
TGTGCCACCAGCGCAATTTGGGGTGCGAGCAATCAGCCCCAGCATTTT
CATSAIWGASNQPQHF
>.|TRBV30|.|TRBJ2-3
TGTGCCTGGAGTCCACGGGGAGTTGGGCCAGATACGCAGTATTTT
CAWSPRGVGPDTQYF
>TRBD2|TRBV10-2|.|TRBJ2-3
TGCGCCAGCGGGGGACTAGCCCCGGCCCTTCGCACAGATACGCAGTATTTT
CASGGLAPALRTDTQYF
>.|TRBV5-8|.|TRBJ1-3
TGTGCCAGCAGCTTGGCCTTGGGTTCTGGAAACACCATATATTTT
CASSLALGSGNTIYF
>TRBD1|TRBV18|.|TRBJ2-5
TGTGCCAGCTCAGCTTGGACAGGGGAGGAGACCCAGTACTTC
CASSAWTGEETQYF
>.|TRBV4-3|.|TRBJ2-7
TGCGCCAGCAGCCAAGGTTTGGGGTTCCGGCAGTACTTC
CASSQGLGFRQYF
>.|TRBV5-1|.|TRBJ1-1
TGCGCCAGCAGCTTGGGAGGGGATATCGCTGAAGCTTTCTTT
CASSLGGDIAEAFF
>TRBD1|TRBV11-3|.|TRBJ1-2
TGTGCCAGCAGCTTAGGACAGGGGGTCTCCTATGGCTACACCTTC
CASSLGQGVSYGYTF
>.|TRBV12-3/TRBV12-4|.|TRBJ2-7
TGTGCCAGCAGGAAGACAGTGGGTGAAGAGCAGTACTTC
CASRKTVGEEQYF
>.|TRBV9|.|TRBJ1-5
TGTGCCAGCAGCGTAGACACAGGGTGGGGGCCCCAGCATTTT
CASSVDTGWGPQHF
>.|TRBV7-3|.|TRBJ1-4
TGTGCCAGCAGCTTAAACAGGGCCTCTGGTGAAAAACTGTTTTTT
CASSLNRASGEKLFF
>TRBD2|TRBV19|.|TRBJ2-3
TGTGCCAGTAGTATAGGCCCGGGACTAAGCACAGATACGCAGTATTTT
CASSIGPGLSTDTQYF
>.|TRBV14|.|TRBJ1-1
TGTGCCAGCAGCCACCGCGCATTGGCGAACACTGAAGCTTTCTTT
CASSHRALANTEAFF
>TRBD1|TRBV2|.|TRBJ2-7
TGTGCCAGCAAATACAGGGGGCACTCCTACGAGCAGTACTTC
CASKYRGHSYEQYF
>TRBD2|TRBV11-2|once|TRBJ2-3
TGTGCCAGCAGCTTAGAGGGCCGGACTAGATCAGATACGCAGTATTTT
CASSLEGRTRSDTQYF
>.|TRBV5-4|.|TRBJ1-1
TGTGCCAGCACCCAGGGTCTTGTGAACACTGAAGCTTTCTTT
CASTQGLVNTEAFF
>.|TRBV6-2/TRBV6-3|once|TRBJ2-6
TGTGCCAGCAGTTACCCCGGTGGAGGGGGCGTTTCTGGGGCCAACGTCCTGACTTTC
CASSYPGGGGVSGANVLTF
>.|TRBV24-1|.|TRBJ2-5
TGTGCCACCAGTGACTCACAGGTGCGCCAAGAGACCCAGTACTTC
CATSDSQVRQETQYF
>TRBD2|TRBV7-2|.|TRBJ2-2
TGTGCCAGTCAAACGGGCGGGAGGGCCACCGGGGAGCTGTTTTTT
CASQTGGRATGELFF
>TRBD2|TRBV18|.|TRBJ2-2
TGTGCCAGCTCACCCCTGCGGACTAGTAACACCGGGGAGCTGTTTTTT
CASSPLRTSNTGELFF
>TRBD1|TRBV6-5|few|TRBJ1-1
TGTGCCAGCAAACAGGACAGGAGGGATAAAGCTTTCTTT
CASKQDRRDKAFF
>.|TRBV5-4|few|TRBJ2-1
TGTGCCAGCAGCCCCCCGCAGGACTTCGAGCAGTTCTTC
CASSPPQDFEQFF
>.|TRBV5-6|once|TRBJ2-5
TGTGCCAGCAGCTTCGGGGGACACCAAGAGACCCAGTACTTC
CASSFGGHQETQYF
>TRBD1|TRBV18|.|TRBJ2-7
TGTGCCAGCTCGCCCGGGACAGGGGGCTACGAGCAGTACTTC
CASSPGTGGYEQYF
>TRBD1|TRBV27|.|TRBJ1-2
TGTGCCAGCATCTCCCTGGCAGGGGGAAAGTATGGCTACACCTTC
CASISLAGGKYGYTF
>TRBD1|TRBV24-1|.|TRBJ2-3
TGTGCCACCAGTGATCCAGGGACAGGATCGGGGACAGATACGCAGTATTTT
CATSDPGTGSGTDTQYF
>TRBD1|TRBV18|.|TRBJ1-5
TGTGCCAGCTCACCACCGACAGGGAAGTCCAATCAGCCCCAGCATTTT
CASSPPTGKSNQPQHF
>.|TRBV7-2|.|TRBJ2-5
TGTGCCAGCAGCTTAGAGGGGGGTCAAGAGACCCAGTACTTC
CASSLEGGQETQYF
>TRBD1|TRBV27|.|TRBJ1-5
TGTGCCAGCAGGGGACAGGGGGCTCAGCCCCAGCATTTT
CASRGQGAQPQHF
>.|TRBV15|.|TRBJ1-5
TGTGCCACCAGCAGAGAGGGTGGGACTATACTGGGGCCCCAGCATTTT
CATSREGGTILGPQHF
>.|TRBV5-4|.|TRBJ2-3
TGTGCCAGCAGCTTGGATCCAGGGTCCAGCACAGATACGCAGTATTTT
CASSLDPGSSTDTQYF
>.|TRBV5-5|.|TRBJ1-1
TGTGCCAGCAGCTTAGAGTTAGGGGGGGCTTTCTTT
CASSLELGGAFF
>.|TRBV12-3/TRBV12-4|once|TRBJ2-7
TGTGCCAGCAGTTTATTGTACGAGCAGTACTTC
CASSLLYEQYF
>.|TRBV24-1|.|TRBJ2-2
TGTGCCACCAGTGATTTTTCCCACGGGGAGCTGTTTTTT
CATSDFSHGELFF
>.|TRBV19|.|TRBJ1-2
TGTGCCAGTAGTATCGTGTCAGGCCCCACCTATGGCTACACCTTC
CASSIVSGPTYGYTF
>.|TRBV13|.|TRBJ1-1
TGTGCCAGCAGCTTAGGACAGGGGAACACTGAAGCTTTCTTT
CASSLGQGNTEAFF
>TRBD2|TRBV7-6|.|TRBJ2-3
TGTGCCAGCAGCGGGGGACTAGCGGGGGAAGATACGCAGTATTTT
CASSGGLAGEDTQYF
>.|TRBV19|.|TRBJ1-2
TGTGCCAGTAAGGGGACTCTACCTAACTATGGCTACACCTTC
CASKGTLPNYGYTF
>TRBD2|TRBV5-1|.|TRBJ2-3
TGCGCCAGCAGAAGCGGGGGGCGGGACACAGATACGCAGTATTTT
CASRSGGRDTDTQYF
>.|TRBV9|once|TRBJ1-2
TGTGCCAGCACCCCCCGGGTGGACTATGGCTACACCTTC
CASTPRVDYGYTF
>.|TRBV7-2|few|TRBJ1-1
TGTGCCAGCAGCTTATCGGCGAACACTGAAGCTTTCTTT
CASSLSANTEAFF
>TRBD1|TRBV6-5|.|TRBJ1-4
TGTGCCAGCAGTCCGACAGGGGGCGAGGAAAAACTGTTTTTT
CASSPTGGEEKLFF
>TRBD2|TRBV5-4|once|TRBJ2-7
TGTGCCAGCAGCTCTGAAGGGACTATATACGAGCAGTACTTC
CASSSEGTIYEQYF
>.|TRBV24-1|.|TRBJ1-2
TGTGCCACCAGCAGCCCCGGGTACGGCTCTGTCGGGGGCTACACCTTC
CATSSPGYGSVGGYTF
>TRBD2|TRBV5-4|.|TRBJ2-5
TGTGCCAGCAGCTTGCGCTACCCGGGAGGAGGGACCCAGTACTTC
CASSLRYPGGGTQYF
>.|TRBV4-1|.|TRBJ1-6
TGCGCCAGCAGCCAAGCCCCCGCGGGTTTAAATAATTCACCCCTCCACTTT
CASSQAPAGLNNSPLHF
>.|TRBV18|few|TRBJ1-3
TGTGCCAGCTCACCAAGGACCGAGAGCTCTGGAAACACCATATATTTT
CASSPRTESSGNTIYF
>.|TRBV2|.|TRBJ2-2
TGTGCCAGCATCCGGGAAAGGGCCGGGGAGCTGTTTTTT
CASIRERAGELFF
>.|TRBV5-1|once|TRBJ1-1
TGCGCCAGCAGAGAAACAACAGGCTCTGAAGCTTTCTTT
CASRETTGSEAFF
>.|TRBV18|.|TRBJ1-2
TGTGCCAGCTCACCACGGGGGCGCGAGGGCTACACCTTC
CASSPRGREGYTF